This T cell receptor (beta chain) emerged from a study of T cells in Graves' hyperthyroidism and ophthalmopathy. Study in general: Once the initial diagnosis was made, peripheral blood was obtained before any treatment. The study, taken as a whole, reports: Most thyroid-expanded clonotypes above 0.001 were also found in blood. Separating ophthalmopathy from stable hyperthyroidism was achieved by a 13 V-J model.

Isolation of PBMCs was performed on approximately 10 ml fresh peripheral blood. The source material, RNA transcripts, was used to amplify TCR beta CDR3 regions. Initially, a first-round RT-PCR of the TCR CDR3 employed the HTBI primer set. TCRdb itself ran the multiplex PCR reads through MiXCR, one entry per CDR3 protein. The profile covers approximately 720,000 distinct CDR3 sequences, with about 17% appearing a single time and approximately 16% taken by the ten largest. This clonotype was seen a few times. Antigen unknown. V dropped 5 bases and J dropped 0 bases, with 11 bases sitting between them. The CDR3 extends over 15 amino acids. Germline V gene sequence: CDR1 MNHNS, CDR2 SASEGT.

The V gene is TRBV6-1, the J gene TRBJ1-3; D is perhaps TRBD1 (5 bases). Input material: blood. The TCR was taken from a woman in her fifties or sixties with Graves' hyperthyroidism that later progressed to Graves' ophthalmopathy. The CDR3 loop reads CASSSGRRSGNTIYF. The CDR3 bases are TGTGCCAGCAGTTCGGGACGGCGCTCTGGAAACACCATATATTTT.